The 22 T cell receptor beta chains below come from one sample, sequenced in a study of lymphopenia after photon versus proton radiotherapy (dated by TCRdb to the late 2010s). Library method: the immunoSEQ multiplex PCR assay. The immuneACCESS repertoire file appears here via TCRdb, limited to in-frame rearrangements. These files lack a portion of the clones; in checked studies, under half of the deficit traces to unresolved V genes, and the cause of the others is not known. This sample gives 150,000 or so clones in total; 80% to 90% of them show up just once. Clones ranked in the top ten supply around 5% of the sample. The sample consisted of peripheral blood, taken from a patient treated with photon-based radiotherapy. The receptor source for this set is a man in his fifties with gastric cancer.

This clone was detected only once. The chain employs TRBV10-3 and TRBJ2-7; the D gene is possibly TRBD1 (5 bases). Germline V gene data show CDR1 as ENHRY and CDR2 as SYGVKD. V lost 4 bases and J lost 4, with 8 bases in between. This CDR3 comprises 12 residues. The CDR3 DNA reads as TGTGCCATCAGTGTTGGGGCTTACGAGCAGTACTTC. The encoded protein is CAISVGAYEQYF.

The J gene is TRBJ1-1, the V gene TRBV14, with a possible D match to TRBD1 (5 bases). The CDR3 has 17 amino acids. Trimming pared 1 base from V and 1 base from J, leaving 16 bases between. Germline V gives CDR1 SGHDN, CDR2 FVKESK. CDR3 in amino acids: CASSQASYLGENTEAFF. DNA for the CDR3: TGTGCCAGCAGCCAAGCATCGTATCTGGGGGAGAACACTGAAGCTTTCTTT.

V is TRBV30 and J is TRBJ1-2; D possibly corresponds to TRBD1 (6 bases). This CDR3 contains 14 residues. The germline V gene encodes CDR1 GTSNPN and CDR2 SVGIG (reference sequence). Trimming shortened V by 8 bases and J by 6 bases, and 22 bases separated the two germline ends. The CDR3 DNA follows: TGTGCCCATAACAATCGGGGGGCGAGGGATGGCTACACCTTC. Protein: CAHNNRGARDGYTF. The entire variable domain, with the rest obtained from reference TRBV30 and TRBJ1-2, is as follows: SQTIHQWPATLVQPVGSPLSLECTVEGTSNPNLYWYRQAAGRGLQLLFYSVGIGQISSEVPQNLSASRPQDRQFILSSKKLLLSDSGFYLCAHNNRGARDGYTFGSGTRLTVV.

About this clone itself: Within the sample, other DNA sequences also encode this same CDR3. This chain uses TRBV6-5 with TRBJ2-7, with D hard to call. Germline V CDR1 and CDR2: MNHEY, SVGAGI. V was shortened by 2 bases and J by 3 bases, with 8 bases between the two germline ends. The CDR3 extends over 13 amino acids. Written as DNA, the CDR3 is TGTGCCAGCAGTTACAGCAGGAACTACGAGCAGTACTTC. Its translation is CASSYSRNYEQYF.

The genes are TRBV2 and TRBJ2-1; TRBD2 agrees at 10 bases. The CDR3 consists of 15 residues. Germline assignment: CDR1 SNHLY and CDR2 FYNNEI. J was trimmed by 2 bases and V by 5 bases; bases with no gene match: 3. In DNA form, the CDR3 reads TGTGCCAGCAGTTCAAGCGGGAGGGCCTACAATGAGCAGTTCTTC. Translation: CASSSSGRAYNEQFF.

The CDR3 sequence: CASSPGQGYYGYTF. The CDR3 DNA reads as TGTGCCAGTAGTCCCGGACAGGGTTACTATGGCTACACCTTC. This chain links TRBV19 with TRBJ1-2, with TRBD1 matching 8 bases. V was pared by 5 bases and J by 3 bases, with 5 bases of the junction left unmatched. The CDR3 is 14 residues long. Germline V gives CDR1 LNHDA, CDR2 SQIVND (reference sequence).

The chain links TRBV2 to TRBJ1-2; 8 bases align to TRBD1. The CDR3 covers 13 residues. Trimming removed 2 bases from V and 7 bases from J; junction bases left unmatched: 3. Germline values: CDR1 SNHLY, CDR2 FYNNEI. CDR3 coding DNA: TGTGCCAGCAGTGAACAGGGGGCTATTGGCTACACCTTC. This sequence encodes CASSEQGAIGYTF.

The rearrangement links TRBV7-2 to TRBJ2-3; 8 bases are shared with TRBD2. CDR3 size: 13 residues. Germline V gives CDR1 SGHTA, CDR2 FQGNSA. After removal of 6 bases from V and 5 bases from J, the junction contained 4 bases not matched to a gene. The CDR3 reads CASRQREIDTQYF. CDR3 coding DNA: TGTGCCAGCAGACAGCGGGAGATAGATACGCAGTATTTT.

This chain uses TRBV7-2 with TRBJ2-7, with D possibly being TRBD1 (5 bases). CDR3 length equals 13 residues. The germline V gene has CDR1 SGHTA and CDR2 FQGNSA. Deletions cut 5 bases from V and 5 bases from J, with 13 bases between. The CDR3 loop reads CASSGQGYHEQYF. DNA for the CDR3: TGTGCCAGCAGCGGGCAGGGTTACCACGAGCAGTACTTC.

The chain carries TRBV27 and TRBJ2-5; TRBD2 is a possible D gene (5 bases). Germline assignment: CDR1 MNHEY and CDR2 SMNVEV (reference sequence). CDR3 length equals 15 residues. V dropped 3 bases and J dropped 1 base, with 12 bases sitting between them. CDR3: CASSFYGKSQETQYF. The CDR3, as DNA: TGTGCCAGCAGTTTCTACGGGAAGAGCCAAGAGACCCAGTACTTC.

The genes are TRBV6-5 and TRBJ1-1; D call uncertain. The CDR3 is made up of 14 amino acids. V was clipped by 2 bases and J by 1 base, with 8 bases between them. Per germline, CDR1 MNHEY and CDR2 SVGAGI. The CDR3 spells CASSYPGPNTEAFF. The DNA of the CDR3 is TGTGCCAGCAGTTACCCTGGACCGAACACTGAAGCTTTCTTT.

Turning to this clone: Within the sample, other DNA sequences also encode this same CDR3. The chain combines TRBV29-1 with TRBJ2-1, with D tentatively TRBD2 (6 bases). V lost 3 bases and J 4 bases, leaving 13 bases between the germline ends. The CDR3 runs to 14 residues. Germline CDR1 reads SQVTM; CDR2 reads ANQGSEA. CDR3 sequence (DNA): TGCAGCGTTGAGGGAAGGAGGGCGTACAATGAGCAGTTCTTC. As protein: CSVEGRRAYNEQFF.

This clone has a count of ten or more. V usage is TRBV5-1 and J usage is TRBJ2-5; 10 bases agree with TRBD1. This CDR3 contains 15 residues. V lost 3 bases and J lost 3; bases outside the gene matches: 5. The germline V gene encodes CDR1 SGHRS and CDR2 YFSETQ. In DNA form, the CDR3 reads TGCGCCAGCAGCTCTGGGACAGGGGTGGAAGAGACCCAGTACTTC. Translated: CASSSGTGVEETQYF. Variable domain in full (rest from reference TRBV5-1 and TRBJ2-5): KAGVTQTPRYLIKTRGQQVTLSCSPISGHRSVSWYQQTPGQGLQFLFEYFSETQRNKGNFPGRFSGRQFSNSRSEMNVSTLELGDSALYLCASSSGTGVEETQYFGPGTRLLVL.

The V and J genes are TRBV29-1 and TRBJ1-1; D gene ambiguous. The CDR3 has 11 amino acids. The germline V and J ends were trimmed by 2 bases and 7 bases, with 8 bases remaining between them. Per germline, CDR1 SQVTM and CDR2 ANQGSEA. The CDR3 DNA reads TGCAGCGTTGAAAACAGTGTTGAAGCTTTCTTT. It codes for CSVENSVEAFF. The variable domain in full, completed from reference TRBV29-1 and TRBJ1-1, reads SAVISQKPSRDICQRGTSLTIQCQVDSQVTMMFWYRQQPGQSLTLIATANQGSEATYESGFVIDKFPISRPNLTFSTLTVSNMSPEDSSIYLCSVENSVEAFFGQGTRLTVV.

V usage is TRBV18 and J usage is TRBJ2-2; 8 positions agree with TRBD1. The junction had 6 bases not matched to a gene; V was cut back by 6 bases and J by 0 bases. This CDR3 is 16 amino acids long. Germline loops: CDR1 KGHSH, CDR2 LQKENI. The CDR3 sequence: CASSTGTGANTGELFF. As DNA, the CDR3 is TGTGCCAGCTCCACCGGGACAGGAGCGAACACCGGGGAGCTGTTTTTT. Drawing the rest from reference TRBV18 and TRBJ2-2, the complete variable domain is NAGVMQNPRHLVRRRGQEARLRCSPMKGHSHVYWYRQLPEEGLKFMVYLQKENIIDESGMPKERFSAEFPKEGPSILRIQQVVRGDSAAYFCASSTGTGANTGELFFGEGSRLTVL.

The rearrangement joins TRBV30 to TRBJ1-6; TRBD1 agrees at 9 bases. The junction had 7 bases not matched to a gene; V was cut back by 3 bases and J by 10 bases. CDR3 length equals 14 residues. Germline V gene lookup returns CDR1 GTSNPN and CDR2 SVGIG (reference sequence). For the CDR3, the DNA is TGTGCCTGGAGACTGACAGGGGGTCGGTCACCCCTCCACTTT. Translating gives CAWRLTGGRSPLHF.

The rearrangement uses TRBV19 and TRBJ2-7; D gene unclear. V was cut by 7 bases and J by 13 bases, with 8 bases left in between. The germline gives CDR1 LNHDA, CDR2 SQIVND (reference sequence). CDR3 length: 8 residues. The CDR3 protein is CASIRHYF. In DNA, the CDR3 is TGTGCCAGTATTCGACACTACTTC.

This chain uses TRBV5-1 with TRBJ2-3; D is perhaps TRBD2 (6 bases). Germline V gene lookup returns CDR1 SGHRS and CDR2 YFSETQ. This CDR3 region has 15 residues. V was trimmed by 4 bases and J by 4 bases, leaving 16 bases between them. This CDR3 is CASSPRPGAPDTQYF. The CDR3 region has the DNA TGCGCCAGCAGCCCCAGACCGGGAGCTCCAGATACGCAGTATTTT.

The genes are TRBV6-5 and TRBJ2-3, with TRBD2 identical over 9 bases. Germline CDR1 MNHEY, CDR2 SVGAGI. This CDR3 has 15 amino acids. Unmatched junction bases numbered 8, after V lost 7 bases and J lost 3 bases. DNA of the CDR3: TGTGCCAGCACCCGGGGGGCGGGAGGGACAGATACGCAGTATTTT. Translation: CASTRGAGGTDTQYF.

This chain uses TRBV5-5 with TRBJ1-5; 7 bases map to TRBD1. The junction had 8 bases not matched to a gene; V was cut back by 4 bases and J by 1 base. Germline V gene data show CDR1 as SGHKS and CDR2 as YYEKEE (reference sequence). The CDR3 length is 16 residues. This CDR3 is CASSPTGVASNQPQHF. CDR3 DNA: TGTGCCAGCAGCCCAACAGGGGTAGCGAGCAATCAGCCCCAGCATTTT.

This chain uses TRBV10-3 with TRBJ2-7; 8 nucleotides line up with TRBD1. J gave up 5 bases and V 3 bases, and 6 bases lay outside the gene matches. This CDR3 spans 14 amino acids. The germline V gene has CDR1 ENHRY and CDR2 SYGVKD. CDR3 residues: CAISERTGSHEQYF. CDR3 DNA: TGTGCCATCAGTGAACGGACAGGGTCCCACGAGCAGTACTTC.

The chain has TRBV7-2 and TRBJ2-3; 7 nucleotides match TRBD2. Germline V gene lookup returns CDR1 SGHTA and CDR2 FQGNSA. Trimming cost V 5 bases and J 4 bases; bases outside gene matches: 21. This CDR3 is built from 19 residues. The CDR3, as DNA: TGTGCCAGCAGCACTCGCCCGGGACTACGGCTAGAACCCCCAGATACGCAGTATTTT. Its translation is CASSTRPGLRLEPPDTQYF. Full variable domain (rest looked up from reference TRBV7-2 and TRBJ2-3): GAGVSQSPSNKVTEKGKDVELRCDPISGHTALYWYRQSLGQGLEFLIYFQGNSAPDKSGLPSDRFSAERTGGSVSTLTIQRTQQEDSAVYLCASSTRPGLRLEPPDTQYFGPGTRLTVL.